This T cell receptor beta chain was sequenced for a study of T cell changes during pregnancy in multiple sclerosis. This clone was counted a single time. Some clones are missing from TCRdb's copy, which holds only in-frame ones; the method was immunoSEQ multiplex PCR. The sample has more than 65,000 clones; roughly 92% are singletons. The V gene's germline CDR1 is MDHEN and CDR2 SYDVKM. V was pared by 8 bases and J by 5 bases, with 21 bases between. This CDR3 has 15 amino acids. This TCR was recovered from a female donor with multiple sclerosis, enrolled in a pregnancy study. Sequences were derived from peripheral blood, sampled in the first trimester of pregnancy. The chain employs TRBV28 and TRBJ2-5; weak D call: TRBD1 (5 bases). In DNA, the CDR3 is TGTGCCAGCCACGAACTGGGGCAGGGTGACGAGACCCAGTACTTC. Translated: CASHELGQGDETQYF.